The 18 T cell receptor beta chains below all came from one sample that was sequenced in a study of cytomegalovirus exposure and HLA in healthy donors. Libraries were prepared by immunoSEQ multiplex PCR; TCRdb keeps only in-frame clonotypes and omits some of them. The table has 70,000 to 85,000 clones, 85% to 95% seen once; the top ten hold approximately 2%. The source material was PBMCs. The source is a woman aged 18-29 years in good health and CMV-seropositive.

The chain has TRBV27 and TRBJ2-3; 12 bases map to TRBD2. CDR1 and CDR2 from the germline V gene are MNHEY and SMNVEV (reference sequence). The CDR3 is made up of 17 amino acids. Germline trimming cut 2 bases from V and 2 bases from J; bases unmatched to any gene: 5. The CDR3 sequence is CASSLKLAGGNTDTQYF. Here the CDR3 DNA reads TGTGCCAGCAGTTTAAAACTAGCGGGGGGAAACACAGATACGCAGTATTTT.

The genes are TRBV10-1 and TRBJ2-2, with D perhaps TRBD1 (6 bases). The V end lost 6 bases, the J end lost 4 bases, and 12 bases lay between the germline ends. The CDR3 totals 14 residues. Germline V lookup: CDR1 WNHNN, CDR2 SYGVQD (reference sequence). The CDR3 DNA sequence: TGCGCCAGCAGCCGGGACATGGCCACCGGGGAGCTGTTTTTT. This translates into CASSRDMATGELFF.

The genes are TRBV18 and TRBJ2-3; possibly TRBD1 for D (6 bases). The CDR3 extends over 13 amino acids. CDR1 and CDR2 from the germline V gene are KGHSH and LQKENI. The V end was cut by 6 bases, the J end by 2 bases, with 9 bases between. The CDR3 spells CASSQGTTDTQYF. As DNA, the CDR3 is TGTGCCAGCTCGCAGGGGACCACAGATACGCAGTATTTT.

This clone was detected only once. V gene TRBV5-1 combines with J gene TRBJ2-1; 8 bases are a match to TRBD2. The CDR3 spans 16 residues. Germline V gene lookup returns CDR1 SGHRS and CDR2 YFSETQ. The V gene end was trimmed by 0 bases and the J gene end by 4 bases; junction bases not matched to a gene: 6. This CDR3 reads CASSLAPLAEYNEQFF. The CDR3 coding sequence is TGCGCCAGCAGCTTGGCCCCACTAGCGGAGTACAATGAGCAGTTCTTC.

The CDR3 DNA reads TGTGCCTGGAGGGGACTAGCCCAAGAGACCCAGTACTTC. This encodes CAWRGLAQETQYF. This rearrangement joins TRBV30 to TRBJ2-5; TRBD2 agrees at 9 bases. Germline V gene data show CDR1 as GTSNPN and CDR2 as SVGIG (reference sequence). J gave up 1 base and V 3 bases, and 0 bases lay outside the gene matches. CDR3 size: 13 residues.

The gene calls are TRBV6-5 and TRBJ1-1; D gene uncertain. CDR3 size: 12 residues. The V gene lost 11 bases and the J gene lost 6 bases, with 16 bases spanning the gap. Germline V lookup: CDR1 MNHEY, CDR2 SVGAGI. The CDR3: CAGSGSGAEAFF. Written as DNA, the CDR3 is TGTGCCGGTTCTGGGAGTGGGGCTGAAGCTTTCTTT.

The chain is built from TRBV6-5 and TRBJ2-3, with D perhaps TRBD2 (6 bases). Germline CDR1 and CDR2: MNHEY and SVGAGI. The CDR3 consists of 15 residues. With 2 bases removed from V and 8 bases from J, the gap between germline ends came to 17 bases. As DNA, the CDR3 is TGTGCCAGCAGTTACGGCCCAGGCCGGGAGAGTACGCAGTATTTT. This codes for CASSYGPGRESTQYF.

The CDR3 sequence is CATSSAQRQATYNEQFF. The CDR3 coding sequence is TGTGCCACCAGCAGCGCCCAACGGCAGGCCACCTACAATGAGCAGTTCTTC. The chain links TRBV15 to TRBJ2-1; no clear D gene. The V gene's germline CDR1 is LNHNV and CDR2 YYDKDF (reference sequence). The V end lost 3 bases, the J end lost 2 bases, and 17 bases lay between the germline ends. This CDR3 contains 17 residues.

This chain connects TRBV2 to TRBJ1-4, with TRBD1 matching over 8 bases. Germline V gene sequence: CDR1 SNHLY, CDR2 FYNNEI. CDR3 length: 15 amino acids. V shed 5 bases, J shed 8 bases, and the junction held 10 bases outside the gene matches. CDR3 coding DNA: TGTGCCAGCAGTCCCAACAGGGGGACAGGAGAAAAACTGTTTTTT. Translation gives CASSPNRGTGEKLFF.

The chain links TRBV18 to TRBJ1-4, with D possibly TRBD1 on 6 matching bases. CDR1 is KGHSH and CDR2 is LQKENI in the germline V gene. Deletions cut 3 bases from V and 6 bases from J, with 11 bases between. There are 14 residues in the CDR3. CDR3 in amino acids: CASSPGGTYEKLFF. In nucleotides, the CDR3 is TGTGCCAGCTCACCGGGGGGGACATATGAAAAACTGTTTTTT. The full variable domain, rest sourced from reference TRBV18 and TRBJ1-4, is NAGVMQNPRHLVRRRGQEARLRCSPMKGHSHVYWYRQLPEEGLKFMVYLQKENIIDESGMPKERFSAEFPKEGPSILRIQQVVRGDSAAYFCASSPGGTYEKLFFGSGTQLSVL.

This sequence joins TRBV7-2 and TRBJ1-3; possibly TRBD1 for D (6 bases). The CDR3 loop spans 16 amino acids. V gave up 1 base and J gave up 0 bases, with 10 bases separating them. CDR1 is SGHTA, CDR2 FQGNSA, per germline. CDR3 coding DNA: TGTGCCAGCAGCTTAGTCGGGACAAACTCTGGAAACACCATATATTTT. As protein: CASSLVGTNSGNTIYF. Supplemented by reference TRBV7-2 and TRBJ1-3, the full variable domain reads GAGVSQSPSNKVTEKGKDVELRCDPISGHTALYWYRQSLGQGLEFLIYFQGNSAPDKSGLPSDRFSAERTGGSVSTLTIQRTQQEDSAVYLCASSLVGTNSGNTIYFGEGSWLTVV.

The chain recombines TRBV4-3 with TRBJ2-1; D gene unclear. The germline CDR1 and CDR2 sequences are LGHNA and YSLEER. The CDR3 extends over 12 amino acids. Trimming took 1 base from V and 10 from J, leaving 8 bases between them. CDR3 DNA: TGCGCCAGCAGCCAAGGGGCCCTCGAGCAGTTCTTC. This sequence encodes CASSQGALEQFF.

The V call is TRBV19, the J call TRBJ2-1, with D hard to call. The CDR3 is 17 amino acids. Germline V gene sequence: CDR1 LNHDA, CDR2 SQIVND (reference sequence). The V gene lost 2 bases and the J gene lost 0 bases, with 14 bases spanning the gap. Here the CDR3 reads CASSISRGSGSYNEQFF. In nucleotides, the CDR3 is TGTGCCAGTAGTATATCCCGAGGATCGGGCTCCTACAATGAGCAGTTCTTC.

The rearrangement uses TRBV7-2 and TRBJ1-2, with 8 bases identical to TRBD1. There are 12 residues in the CDR3. Germline loops: CDR1 SGHTA, CDR2 FQGNSA. After removal of 5 bases from V and 7 bases from J, the junction contained 3 bases not matched to a gene. The CDR3 DNA reads as TGTGCCAGCAGCAAGACAGGGGCTGGCTACACCTTC. This sequence encodes CASSKTGAGYTF.

The chain combines TRBV6-5 with TRBJ2-6; perhaps TRBD2 as D (6 bases). The CDR3 has 15 amino acids. V was shortened by 5 bases and J by 0 bases, with 8 bases between the two germline ends. Germline CDR1 is MNHEY and CDR2 is SVGAGI. CDR3 amino acids: CASSRGNSGANVLTF. CDR3 bases: TGTGCCAGCAGTCGGGGGAACTCTGGGGCCAACGTCCTGACTTTC.

This rearrangement joins TRBV19 to TRBJ2-7; weak D call: TRBD1 (6 bases). The germline V gene has CDR1 LNHDA and CDR2 SQIVND (reference sequence). This CDR3 contains 14 residues. V dropped 3 bases and J dropped 2 bases, with 11 bases sitting between them. This CDR3 is CASSIWDTAYEQYF. CDR3 in DNA: TGTGCCAGTAGTATTTGGGACACAGCCTACGAGCAGTACTTC.

This clone has more than one count but fewer than ten. The chain joins TRBV7-2 to TRBJ2-7, with a possible D match to TRBD2 (5 bases). This CDR3 comprises 14 residues. CDR1 and CDR2 from the germline V gene are SGHTA and FQGNSA. Trimming cost V 4 bases and J 0 bases, with 10 bases left between them. DNA for the CDR3: TGTGCCAGCAGCTCAGTGGGGAGCTCCTACGAGCAGTACTTC. Amino acids: CASSSVGSSYEQYF.

This clone appeared once. The rearrangement links TRBV4-2 to TRBJ2-3; 12 bases fit TRBD2. Germline lookup yields CDR1 LGHNA and CDR2 YNFKEQ. This CDR3 is 17 amino acids long. V gave up 2 bases and J gave up 0 bases; unmatched junction bases: 3. CDR3 bases: TGTGCCAGCAGCCAAAGGACTAGCGGGGTCAGCACAGATACGCAGTATTTT. Residues: CASSQRTSGVSTDTQYF.